This T cell receptor beta chain was profiled in a study of blood T cell repertoires in COVID-19. Study background: T cells, B-cell-depleted T cells, or PBMCs supplied cDNA or gDNA.

Assay used: immunoSEQ multiplex PCR; TCRdb lists only in-frame clones, some missing. Of approximately 210,000 clones in the sample, about 90% were seen once. Germline CDR1 reads MDHEN; CDR2 reads SYDVKM. The CDR3 is made up of 14 amino acids. Trimming cost V 10 bases and J 4 bases, with 19 bases left between them. This chain links TRBV28 with TRBJ1-2; D call uncertain. The clonotype was recovered from a man under 40 with acute or convalescent COVID-19. Specimen: peripheral blood. In nucleotides, the CDR3 is TGTGCCATTGCGTACCCGACAAACCCCTATGGCTACACCTTC. Translating it yields CAIAYPTNPYGYTF.